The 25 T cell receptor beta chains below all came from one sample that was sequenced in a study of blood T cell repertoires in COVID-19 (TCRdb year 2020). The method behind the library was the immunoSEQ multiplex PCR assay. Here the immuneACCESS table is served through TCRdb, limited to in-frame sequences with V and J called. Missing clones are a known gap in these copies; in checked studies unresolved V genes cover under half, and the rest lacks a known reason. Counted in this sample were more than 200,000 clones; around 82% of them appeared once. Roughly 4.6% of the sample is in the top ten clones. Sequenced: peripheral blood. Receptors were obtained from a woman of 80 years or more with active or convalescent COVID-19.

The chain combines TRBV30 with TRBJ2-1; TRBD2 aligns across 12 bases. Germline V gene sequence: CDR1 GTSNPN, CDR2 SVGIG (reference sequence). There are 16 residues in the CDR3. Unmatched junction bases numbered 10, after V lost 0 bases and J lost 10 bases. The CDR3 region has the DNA TGTGCCTGGAGTGTTAGACTAGCGGGGGATACTTTGGAGCAGTTCTTC. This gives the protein CAWSVRLAGDTLEQFF.

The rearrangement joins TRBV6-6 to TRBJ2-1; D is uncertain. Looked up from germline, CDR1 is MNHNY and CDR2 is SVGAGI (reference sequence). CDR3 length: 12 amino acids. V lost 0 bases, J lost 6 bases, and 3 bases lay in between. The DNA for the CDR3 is TGTGCCAGCAGTTACTCTAGCAATGAGCAGTTCTTC. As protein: CASSYSSNEQFF.

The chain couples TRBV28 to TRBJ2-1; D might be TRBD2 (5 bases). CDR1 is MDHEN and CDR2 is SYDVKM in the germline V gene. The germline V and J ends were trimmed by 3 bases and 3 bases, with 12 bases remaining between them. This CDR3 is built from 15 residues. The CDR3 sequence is CASSFGSAGYNEQFF. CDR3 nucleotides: TGTGCCAGCAGTTTCGGCTCCGCGGGCTACAATGAGCAGTTCTTC.

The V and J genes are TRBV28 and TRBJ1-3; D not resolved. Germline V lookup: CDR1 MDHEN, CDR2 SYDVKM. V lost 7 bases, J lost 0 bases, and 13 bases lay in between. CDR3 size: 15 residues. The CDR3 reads CASIGNYHSGNTIYF. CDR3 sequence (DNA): TGTGCCAGCATCGGAAACTATCACTCTGGAAACACCATATATTTT.

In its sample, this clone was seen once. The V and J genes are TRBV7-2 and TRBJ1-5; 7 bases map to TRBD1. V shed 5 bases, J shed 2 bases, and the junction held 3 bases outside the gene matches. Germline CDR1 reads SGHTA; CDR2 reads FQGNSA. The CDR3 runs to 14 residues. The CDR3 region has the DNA TGTGCCAGCAGCCAAGACAGGGGCAATCAGCCCCAGCATTTT. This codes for CASSQDRGNQPQHF.

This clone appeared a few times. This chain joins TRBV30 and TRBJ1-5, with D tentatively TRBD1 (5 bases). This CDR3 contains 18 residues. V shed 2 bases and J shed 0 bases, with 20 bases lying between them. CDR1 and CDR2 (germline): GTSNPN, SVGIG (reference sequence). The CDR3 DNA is TGTGCCTGGAGTCGGGAGGACGCGGGGGGTTATAGCAATCAGCCCCAGCATTTT. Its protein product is CAWSREDAGGYSNQPQHF.

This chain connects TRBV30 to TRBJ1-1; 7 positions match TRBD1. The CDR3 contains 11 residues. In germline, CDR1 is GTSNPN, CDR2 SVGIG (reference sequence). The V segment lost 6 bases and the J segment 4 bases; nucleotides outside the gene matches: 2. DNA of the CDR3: TGTGCCTGCGACAGGGTCACTGAAGCTTTCTTT. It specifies CACDRVTEAFF. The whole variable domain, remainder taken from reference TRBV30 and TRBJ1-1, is SQTIHQWPATLVQPVGSPLSLECTVEGTSNPNLYWYRQAAGRGLQLLFYSVGIGQISSEVPQNLSASRPQDRQFILSSKKLLLSDSGFYLCACDRVTEAFFGQGTRLTVV.

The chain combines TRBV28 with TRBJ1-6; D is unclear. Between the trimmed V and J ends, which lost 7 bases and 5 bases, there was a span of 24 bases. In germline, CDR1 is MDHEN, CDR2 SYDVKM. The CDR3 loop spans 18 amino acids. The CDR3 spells CASTRVQSNYQDNSPLHF. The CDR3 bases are TGTGCCAGCACCCGCGTTCAGTCTAATTACCAGGATAATTCACCCCTCCACTTT.

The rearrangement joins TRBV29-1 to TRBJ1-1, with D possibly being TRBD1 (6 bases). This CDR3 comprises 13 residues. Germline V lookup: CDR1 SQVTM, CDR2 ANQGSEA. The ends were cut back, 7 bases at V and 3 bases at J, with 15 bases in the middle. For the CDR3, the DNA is TGCAGCGGGTCACAGGGTATGGACACTGAAGCTTTCTTT. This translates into CSGSQGMDTEAFF.

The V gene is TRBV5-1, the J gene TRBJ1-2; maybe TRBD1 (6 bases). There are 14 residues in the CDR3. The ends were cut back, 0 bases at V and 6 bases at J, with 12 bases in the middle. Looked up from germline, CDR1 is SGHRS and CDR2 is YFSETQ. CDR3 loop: CASSLEQGTDGYTF. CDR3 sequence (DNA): TGCGCCAGCAGCTTGGAACAGGGTACTGATGGCTACACCTTC.

The CDR3 coding sequence is TGTGCCAGCAGTGAAGCACCCCGGACAGGCTACGAGCAGTACTTC. Its protein is CASSEAPRTGYEQYF. This rearrangement joins TRBV6-1 to TRBJ2-7; 7 bases agree with TRBD1. V lost 0 bases and J lost 3; bases outside the gene matches: 5. CDR1 and CDR2 from the germline V gene are MNHNS and SASEGT. The CDR3 has 15 amino acids.

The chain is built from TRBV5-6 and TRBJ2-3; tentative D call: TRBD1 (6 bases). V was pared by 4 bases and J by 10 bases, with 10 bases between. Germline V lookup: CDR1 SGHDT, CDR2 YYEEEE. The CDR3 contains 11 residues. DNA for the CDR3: TGTGCCAGCAGCCAAGGACAGTCGCAGTATTTT. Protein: CASSQGQSQYF.

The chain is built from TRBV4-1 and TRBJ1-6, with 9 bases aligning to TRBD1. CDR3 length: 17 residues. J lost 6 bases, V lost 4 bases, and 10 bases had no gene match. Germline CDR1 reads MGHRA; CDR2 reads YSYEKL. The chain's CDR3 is CASSPSGTGTFNSPLHF. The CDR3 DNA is TGCGCCAGCAGCCCTTCCGGGACAGGGACCTTTAATTCACCCCTCCACTTT.

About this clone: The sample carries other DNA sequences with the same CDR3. The CDR3 region is CASSPSGGTDTQYF. For the CDR3, the DNA is TGTGCCAGCAGCCCTAGCGGGGGCACAGATACGCAGTATTTT. The chain combines TRBV27 with TRBJ2-3, with 9 bases that match TRBD2. This CDR3 has 14 residues. The V segment lost 6 bases and the J segment 1 base; nucleotides outside the gene matches: 2. Germline CDR1 and CDR2: MNHEY and SMNVEV (reference sequence).

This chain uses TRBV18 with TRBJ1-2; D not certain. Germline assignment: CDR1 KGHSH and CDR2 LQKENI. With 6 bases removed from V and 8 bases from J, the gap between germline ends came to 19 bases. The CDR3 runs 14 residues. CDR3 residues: CASSPGQQAGGYTF. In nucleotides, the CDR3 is TGTGCCAGCTCCCCTGGGCAGCAGGCGGGGGGCTACACCTTC. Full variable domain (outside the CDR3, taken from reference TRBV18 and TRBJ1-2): NAGVMQNPRHLVRRRGQEARLRCSPMKGHSHVYWYRQLPEEGLKFMVYLQKENIIDESGMPKERFSAEFPKEGPSILRIQQVVRGDSAAYFCASSPGQQAGGYTFGSGTRLTVV.

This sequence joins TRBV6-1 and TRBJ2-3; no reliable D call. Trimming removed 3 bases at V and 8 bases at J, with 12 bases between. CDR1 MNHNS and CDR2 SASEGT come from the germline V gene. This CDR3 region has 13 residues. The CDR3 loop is CASSESYYLTQYF. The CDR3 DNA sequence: TGTGCCAGCAGTGAGTCTTACTACCTTACGCAGTATTTT.

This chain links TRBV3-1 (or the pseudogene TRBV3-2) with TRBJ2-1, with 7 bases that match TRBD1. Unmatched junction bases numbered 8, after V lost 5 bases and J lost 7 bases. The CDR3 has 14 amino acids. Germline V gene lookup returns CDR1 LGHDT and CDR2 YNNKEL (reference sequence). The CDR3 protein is CASSDLGGRNEQFF. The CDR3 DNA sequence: TGTGCCAGCAGCGACCTAGGGGGCCGAAATGAGCAGTTCTTC.

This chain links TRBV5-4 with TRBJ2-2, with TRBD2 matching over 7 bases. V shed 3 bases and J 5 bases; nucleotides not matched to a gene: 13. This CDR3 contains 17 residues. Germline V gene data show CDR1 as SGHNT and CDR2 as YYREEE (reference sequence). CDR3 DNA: TGTGCCAGCAGCTCGACCAAGCGGGACCTATGGACCGGGGAGCTGTTTTTT. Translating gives CASSSTKRDLWTGELFF.

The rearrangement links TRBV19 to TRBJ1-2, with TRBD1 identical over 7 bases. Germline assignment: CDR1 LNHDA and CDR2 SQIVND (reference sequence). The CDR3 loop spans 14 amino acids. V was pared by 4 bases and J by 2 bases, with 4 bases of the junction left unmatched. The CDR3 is CASSTGGENYGYTF. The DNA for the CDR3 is TGTGCCAGTAGTACAGGGGGAGAAAACTATGGCTACACCTTC.

CDR3 nucleotide sequence: TGTGCCATCAAGGAAGACAGGGATAATTCACCCCTCCACTTT. Its translation: CAIKEDRDNSPLHF. The rearrangement uses TRBV10-3 and TRBJ1-6, with TRBD1 matching 7 bases. Losses at the gene ends were 7 bases for V and 5 bases for J; bases not matched to a gene: 5. CDR1 ENHRY and CDR2 SYGVKD come from the germline V gene. CDR3 length: 14 amino acids.

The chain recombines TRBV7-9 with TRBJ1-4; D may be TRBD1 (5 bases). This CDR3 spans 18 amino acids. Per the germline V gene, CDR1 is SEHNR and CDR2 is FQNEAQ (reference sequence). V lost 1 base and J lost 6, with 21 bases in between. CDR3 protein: CASSLVGPGGASDEKLFF. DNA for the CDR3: TGTGCCAGCAGCTTAGTGGGTCCCGGGGGAGCCAGCGATGAAAAACTGTTTTTT. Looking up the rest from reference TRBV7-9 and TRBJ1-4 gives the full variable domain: DTGVSQNPRHKITKRGQNVTFRCDPISEHNRLYWYRQTLGQGPEFLTYFQNEAQLEKSRLLSDRFSAERPKGSFSTLEIQRTEQGDSAMYLCASSLVGPGGASDEKLFFGSGTQLSVL.

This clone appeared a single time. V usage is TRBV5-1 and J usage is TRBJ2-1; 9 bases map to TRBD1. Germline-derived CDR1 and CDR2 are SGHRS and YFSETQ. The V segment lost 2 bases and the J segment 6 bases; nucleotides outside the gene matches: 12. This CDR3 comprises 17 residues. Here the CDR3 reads CASSFITGGVRINEQFF. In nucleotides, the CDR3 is TGCGCCAGCAGCTTTATCACAGGGGGCGTAAGGATCAATGAGCAGTTCTTC.

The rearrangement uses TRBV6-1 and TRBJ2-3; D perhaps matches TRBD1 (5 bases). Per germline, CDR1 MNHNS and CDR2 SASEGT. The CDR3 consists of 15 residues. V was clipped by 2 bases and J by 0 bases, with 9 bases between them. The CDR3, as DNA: TGTGCCAGCAGTGAACAGGGTATGAGCACAGATACGCAGTATTTT. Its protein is CASSEQGMSTDTQYF.

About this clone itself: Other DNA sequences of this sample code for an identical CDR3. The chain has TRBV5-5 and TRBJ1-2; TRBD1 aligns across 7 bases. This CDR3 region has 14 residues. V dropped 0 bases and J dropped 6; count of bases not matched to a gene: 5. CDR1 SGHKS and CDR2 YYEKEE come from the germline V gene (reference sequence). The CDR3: CASSLGQGIDGYTF. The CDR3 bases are TGTGCCAGCAGCTTGGGACAGGGCATTGATGGCTACACCTTC.

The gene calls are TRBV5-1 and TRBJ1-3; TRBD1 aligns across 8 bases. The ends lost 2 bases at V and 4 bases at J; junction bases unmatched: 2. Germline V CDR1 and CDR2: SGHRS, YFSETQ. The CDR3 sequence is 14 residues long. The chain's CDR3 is CASSFGDRGNTIYF. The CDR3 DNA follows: TGCGCCAGCAGCTTTGGGGACAGGGGAAACACCATATATTTT.